This T cell receptor (beta chain) was obtained from a study of cytomegalovirus exposure and HLA in healthy donors. Broader study findings: Associated with HLA alleles at 0.05 false discovery rate in a later analysis were fewer than 20,000 TCR beta sequences.

PCR amplification relied on 60 Vbeta primers (plus 13 Jbeta primers). The protocol was immunoSEQ multiplex PCR, while the TCRdb copy is restricted to in-frame clones and leaves out a portion. The table includes around 200,000 clones, about 83% detected once. The CDR3 is 14 residues long. The V gene end was trimmed by 3 bases and the J gene end by 6 bases; junction bases not matched to a gene: 9. The germline V gene has CDR1 SGHRS and CDR2 YFSETQ. For this clone: What it binds is unknown.

The sample comprised PBMCs. This sequence joins TRBV5-1 and TRBJ2-7; TRBD1 aligns across 7 bases. The receptor was derived from a woman aged 45 to 65 in good health and CMV-seropositive. In DNA, the CDR3 is TGCGCCAGCAGCTGGGACAGTACTACGGCCGAGCAGTACTTC. Its translation is CASSWDSTTAEQYF.